The 18 T cell receptor beta chains given below trace back to one sample, sequenced in a study of cytomegalovirus exposure and HLA in healthy donors. The PCR employed 60 Vbeta primers together with 13 Jbeta primers. The method was immunoSEQ multiplex PCR; TCRdb's version includes in-frame clones alone and lacks a portion of them. The sample has about 52,000 clones, 45% to 70% seen once; the top ten hold 12%. The specimen sequenced was PBMCs. The receptors derive from a human donor in good health.

The chain combines TRBV7-2 with TRBJ2-2; 7 bases agree with TRBD1. Germline lookup yields CDR1 SGHTA and CDR2 FQGNSA. This CDR3 is built from 15 residues. The V segment lost 5 bases and the J segment 3 bases; nucleotides outside the gene matches: 6. Here the CDR3 reads CASSLQGLDTGELFF. The CDR3 region has the DNA TGTGCCAGCAGCCTACAGGGGCTTGACACCGGGGAGCTGTTTTTT.

This clone was seen a few times. This chain uses TRBV5-6 with TRBJ2-1; TRBD1 aligns across 7 bases. Trimming cost V 4 bases and J 5 bases; bases outside gene matches: 9. The CDR3 contains 15 residues. The V gene's germline CDR1 is SGHDT and CDR2 YYEEEE. CDR3 region: CASSHRDRINNEQFF. CDR3 nucleotide sequence: TGTGCCAGCAGCCACCGGGACAGAATAAACAATGAGCAGTTCTTC.

The V and J genes are TRBV15 and TRBJ2-2, with D possibly TRBD2 on 7 matching bases. The length of the CDR3 is 16 residues. Germline V lookup: CDR1 LNHNV, CDR2 YYDKDF (reference sequence). The ends were cut back, 5 bases at V and 3 bases at J, with 16 bases in the middle. CDR3 in DNA: TGTGCCACCAGCCCTCGTGGGGGGGCCGACACCGGGGAGCTGTTTTTT. This translates into CATSPRGGADTGELFF.

This rearrangement joins TRBV4-3 to TRBJ1-3, with a weak D call TRBD1 (6 bases). Deletions cut 0 bases from V and 4 bases from J, with 19 bases between. The CDR3 length is 18 residues. Germline CDR1 is LGHNA and CDR2 is YSLEER. The CDR3 reads CASSQDRGNRVRGNTIYF. CDR3 bases: TGCGCCAGCAGCCAAGATCGTGGTAACAGGGTGAGAGGAAACACCATATATTTT.

Only a few counts were recorded for this clone. One base separates it from a far larger clone, so it is likely a read error. Other DNA variants within this sample encode the same CDR3. The V gene is TRBV5-1, the J gene TRBJ2-1; D is ambiguous. Trimming removed 4 bases at V and 11 bases at J, with 13 bases between. Germline V lookup: CDR1 SGHRS, CDR2 YFSETQ. The CDR3 contains 12 residues. CDR3: CASSPMGAKQFF. CDR3 in DNA: TGCGCCAGCAGCCCTATGGGCGCAAAGCAGTTCTTC.

V and J are TRBV5-8 and TRBJ1-1; 9 positions match TRBD1. Germline CDR1 reads SGHTS; CDR2 reads YDEGEE. This CDR3 has 17 residues. V gave up 4 bases and J gave up 0 bases; unmatched junction bases: 10. The CDR3 nucleotides read TGTGCCAGCAGCCTCCAACGGACAGGGGCAATGAACACTGAAGCTTTCTTT. This sequence encodes CASSLQRTGAMNTEAFF.

This clone was seen a few times. The CDR3 coding sequence is TGTGCCAGCAGCCCTCGACTAGCGGGGGGTAACACCGGGGAGCTGTTTTTT. Protein sequence: CASSPRLAGGNTGELFF. The chain is built from TRBV9 and TRBJ2-2; the match to TRBD2 covers 13 bases. Germline CDR1 SGDLS, CDR2 YYNGEE. Unmatched junction bases numbered 5, after V lost 4 bases and J lost 2 bases. This CDR3 comprises 17 residues.

This clone occurred a few times. This chain links TRBV5-8 with TRBJ2-7; a weak D match, TRBD2 (5 bases). V was cut by 5 bases and J by 3 bases, with 9 bases left in between. Germline CDR1 is SGHTS and CDR2 is YDEGEE. The length of the CDR3 is 12 residues. The CDR3 sequence is CASRFEGYEQYF. The DNA for the CDR3 is TGTGCCAGCAGGTTCGAGGGCTACGAGCAGTACTTC.

V and J are TRBV7-2 and TRBJ1-6; D is unclear. This CDR3 has 14 residues. Germline V CDR1 and CDR2: SGHTA, FQGNSA. Trimming cost V 3 bases and J 9 bases, with 12 bases left between them. The CDR3 region has the DNA TGTGCCAGCAGCTTTGGCTCAGACACTTCACCCCTCCACTTT. Translation gives CASSFGSDTSPLHF.

The rearrangement joins TRBV6-1 to TRBJ2-5; D not certain. Germline V gene sequence: CDR1 MNHNS, CDR2 SASEGT. V was shortened by 10 bases and J by 10 bases, with 19 bases between the two germline ends. The CDR3 covers 12 residues. The CDR3 bases are TGTGCCACTCTCCACAGTCTGCCCTGCCAGTACTTC. As protein: CATLHSLPCQYF.

The chain links TRBV18 to TRBJ2-1; D is unresolved. The V gene's germline CDR1 is KGHSH and CDR2 LQKENI. The CDR3 spans 12 residues. Trimming stripped 3 bases from V and 10 bases from J, with 10 bases between. The CDR3 DNA reads TGTGCCAGCTCACCCCTATTAAGAGAGCAGTTCTTC. Its translation is CASSPLLREQFF.

This sequence joins TRBV6-1 and TRBJ1-1; D possibly corresponds to TRBD1 (6 bases). The V gene's germline CDR1 is MNHNS and CDR2 SASEGT. With 7 bases removed from V and 0 bases from J, the gap between germline ends came to 15 bases. The CDR3 loop spans 15 amino acids. The CDR3 DNA reads as TGTGCCAGCACCCCAAGGGGGACACTGAACACTGAAGCTTTCTTT. The encoded protein is CASTPRGTLNTEAFF.

V usage is TRBV19 and J usage is TRBJ2-7, with TRBD1 matching 8 bases. Germline values: CDR1 LNHDA, CDR2 SQIVND (reference sequence). V gave up 6 bases and J gave up 0 bases; unmatched junction bases: 7. The length of the CDR3 is 15 residues. CDR3 nucleotides: TGTGCCAGTAGATCCGGGACAGGAAACTCCTACGAGCAGTACTTC. Protein: CASRSGTGNSYEQYF.

This clone was seen a few times. J is TRBJ2-2 and V is TRBV28; 8 bases fit TRBD1. V lost 3 bases, J lost 7 bases, and 4 bases stayed unmatched. Germline-derived CDR1 and CDR2 are MDHEN and SYDVKM. CDR3 length: 14 amino acids. The CDR3 sequence: CASSLPRGRGELFF. In DNA form, the CDR3 reads TGTGCCAGCAGTTTGCCCAGGGGGCGCGGGGAGCTGTTTTTT.

The chain joins TRBV4-1 to TRBJ2-2; possibly TRBD2 for D (5 bases). The CDR3 loop spans 14 amino acids. Germline V lookup: CDR1 MGHRA, CDR2 YSYEKL. V was pared by 3 bases and J by 5 bases, with 10 bases between. The CDR3 loop reads CASSHGVRTGELFF. The CDR3, as DNA: TGCGCCAGCAGCCACGGGGTCAGGACCGGGGAGCTGTTTTTT.

Only a few counts were recorded for this clone. The chain carries TRBV6-1 and TRBJ1-5; perhaps TRBD1 as D (5 bases). The germline V gene has CDR1 MNHNS and CDR2 SASEGT. This CDR3 region has 15 residues. V was cut by 3 bases and J by 0 bases, with 9 bases left in between. DNA for the CDR3: TGTGCCAGCAGTGACAGGGTTTATAGCAATCAGCCCCAGCATTTT. The encoded protein is CASSDRVYSNQPQHF.

A single count supports this clone. J is TRBJ1-3 and V is TRBV30; 8 bases align to TRBD1. Losses at the gene ends were 5 bases for V and 2 bases for J; bases not matched to a gene: 2. The CDR3 is 13 residues long. Germline V CDR1 and CDR2: GTSNPN, SVGIG (reference sequence). Here the CDR3 DNA reads TGTGCCTGGGCACAGGGGGCTGGAAACACCATATATTTT. Residues: CAWAQGAGNTIYF. Full variable domain (missing parts from reference TRBV30 and TRBJ1-3): SQTIHQWPATLVQPVGSPLSLECTVEGTSNPNLYWYRQAAGRGLQLLFYSVGIGQISSEVPQNLSASRPQDRQFILSSKKLLLSDSGFYLCAWAQGAGNTIYFGEGSWLTVV.

The chain uses TRBV15 and TRBJ2-3; 8 nucleotides match TRBD1. CDR3 size: 13 residues. V shed 9 bases, J shed 6 bases, and the junction held 8 bases outside the gene matches. The germline gives CDR1 LNHNV, CDR2 YYDKDF (reference sequence). CDR3 sequence reads: CATNGQGLDTQYF. CDR3 nucleotides: TGTGCCACTAATGGACAGGGTCTGGATACGCAGTATTTT.